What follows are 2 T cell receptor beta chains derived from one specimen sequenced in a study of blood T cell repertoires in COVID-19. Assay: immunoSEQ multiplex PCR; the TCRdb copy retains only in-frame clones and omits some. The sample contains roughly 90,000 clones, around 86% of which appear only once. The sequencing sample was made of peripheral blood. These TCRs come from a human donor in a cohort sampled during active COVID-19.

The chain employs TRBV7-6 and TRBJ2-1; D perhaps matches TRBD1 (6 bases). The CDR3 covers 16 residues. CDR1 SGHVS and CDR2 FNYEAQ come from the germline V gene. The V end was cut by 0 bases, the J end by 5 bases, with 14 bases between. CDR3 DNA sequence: TGTGCCAGCAGCTTAGCGCCAGAGGACAGTCACAATGAGCAGTTCTTC. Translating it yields CASSLAPEDSHNEQFF. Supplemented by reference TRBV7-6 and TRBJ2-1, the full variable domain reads GAGVSQSPRYKVTKRGQDVALRCDPISGHVSLYWYRQALGQGPEFLTYFNYEAQQDKSGLPNDRFSAERPEGSISTLTIQRTEQRDSAMYRCASSLAPEDSHNEQFFGPGTRLTVL.

CDR3 region: CSADPWSGGEYNEQFF. The CDR3 DNA follows: TGCAGCGCTGACCCCTGGAGCGGGGGGGAGTACAATGAGCAGTTCTTC. This rearrangement joins TRBV29-1 to TRBJ2-1, with TRBD2 matching over 10 bases. CDR1 and CDR2 (germline): SQVTM, ANQGSEA. V gave up 7 bases and J gave up 4 bases; unmatched junction bases: 13. CDR3 length: 16 residues.